This TCR beta chain was identified in a study of T cell repertoires in cytomegalovirus infection. Whole-study context: Signatures in public TCR beta sequences pointed to both CMV infection and matching HLA type.

The study's findings and limits: Carriers of CMV plus the relevant HLA were identified by cumulative public TCR beta family frequency. In two of eight donors, the top clonotype was HLA-C-restricted CMV-specific.

Germline CDR1 reads MNHNY; CDR2 reads SVGAGI (reference sequence). V shed 7 bases and J shed 0 bases, with 10 bases lying between them. This CDR3 has 13 amino acids. The sample holds many counts of this clonotype. The target antigen is unknown. TCRdb itself ran the reads through MiXCR, one entry per CDR3 protein. The table includes approximately 190,000 distinct CDR3 sequences, roughly 9% detected once. This TCR came from a human donor in good health (CMV status not recorded). Some clones in this sample may be carry-over from other donors' samples. V gene TRBV6-6 combines with J gene TRBJ2-7; D call uncertain. Sequenced input: PBMCs. The CDR3 reads CASTRGASYEQYF. The CDR3 DNA reads as TGTGCCAGCACCCGAGGAGCCTCCTACGAGCAGTACTTC.